Presented here are 10 T cell receptor beta chains from one specimen sequenced in a study of CD8+ T cells in alopecia areata. Treatment of the sample: oral pan-JAK inhibitor, 5-10 mg twice daily. cDNA reverse transcribed from extracted RNA served as the sequencing template. Using immunoSEQ multiplex PCR, the repertoire was profiled, and TCRdb retains in-frame clones only, with some absent. The sample consists of about 150,000 clones, less than 70% of them appearing once. The sequencing here drew on CD4+ T cells sorted from blood, taken at week 4, from a patient treated with tofacitinib. Receptors originate from a human donor with alopecia areata.

V is TRBV9 and J is TRBJ2-2; D unclear. Trimming pared 0 bases from V and 6 bases from J, leaving 15 bases between. The CDR3 loop spans 16 amino acids. In germline, CDR1 is SGDLS, CDR2 YYNGEE. CDR3 protein: CASSVDGRARAGELFF. CDR3 bases: TGTGCCAGCAGCGTAGATGGCCGGGCTCGAGCCGGGGAGCTGTTTTTT. Full variable domain (remainder filled in from reference TRBV9 and TRBJ2-2): DSGVTQTPKHLITATGQRVTLRCSPRSGDLSVYWYQQSLDQGLQFLIQYYNGEERAKGNILERFSAQQFPDLHSELNLSSLELGDSALYFCASSVDGRARAGELFFGEGSRLTVL.

This rearrangement joins TRBV29-1 to TRBJ1-4; D is undetermined. With 7 bases removed from V and 15 bases from J, the gap between germline ends came to 15 bases. The germline CDR1 and CDR2 sequences are SQVTM and ANQGSEA. There are 10 residues in the CDR3. CDR3 sequence: CSAREGGLFF. CDR3 DNA: TGCAGCGCCCGAGAGGGTGGGTTGTTTTTT.

The CDR3: CASSLDLMGTEAFF. CDR3 bases: TGTGCCAGCAGCTTAGACCTCATGGGCACTGAAGCTTTCTTT. The chain combines TRBV5-5 with TRBJ1-1; D remains ambiguous. V shed 2 bases and J shed 4 bases, with 12 bases lying between them. This CDR3 is built from 14 residues. Germline V gives CDR1 SGHKS, CDR2 YYEKEE (reference sequence).

This clone was seen a handful of times. The CDR3 spells CASSSSSGVISEQFF. CDR3 in DNA: TGTGCCAGCAGCTCCTCTAGCGGGGTAATTAGCGAGCAGTTCTTC. The chain joins TRBV7-3 to TRBJ2-1; 9 bases align to TRBD2. CDR3 length equals 15 residues. Germline assignment: CDR1 SGHTA and CDR2 FQGTGA. After removal of 4 bases from V and 10 bases from J, the junction contained 11 bases not matched to a gene.

The V call is TRBV6-5, the J call TRBJ1-6; D ambiguous. The ends were cut back, 0 bases at V and 10 bases at J, with 16 bases in the middle. Germline values: CDR1 MNHEY, CDR2 SVGAGI. The CDR3 loop spans 16 amino acids. CDR3 sequence: CASSYSWTAAGSPLHF. Here the CDR3 DNA reads TGTGCCAGCAGTTACTCGTGGACGGCTGCGGGGTCACCCCTCCACTTT.

This clone came up a few times. The V and J genes are TRBV29-1 and TRBJ2-7; no clear D. V lost 5 bases and J 2 bases, leaving 7 bases between the germline ends. The CDR3 covers 11 residues. Germline V gene data show CDR1 as SQVTM and CDR2 as ANQGSEA. The CDR3 DNA reads as TGCAGCGTTTCGGTGACCTACGAGCAGTACTTC. Its translation: CSVSVTYEQYF.

This chain joins TRBV4-3 and TRBJ2-6; 10 bases are shared with TRBD1. The CDR3 length is 19 residues. J was trimmed by 4 bases and V by 2 bases; bases with no gene match: 11. From germline, CDR1 is LGHNA and CDR2 YSLEER. CDR3 sequence (DNA): TGCGCCAGCAGCCAAACTGTCCCCGGGACAGGGGCCGGGGCCAACGTCCTGACTTTC. This sequence encodes CASSQTVPGTGAGANVLTF.

V and J are TRBV5-4 and TRBJ1-6; 10 nucleotides agree with TRBD1. Germline CDR1 is SGHNT and CDR2 is YYREEE (reference sequence). CDR3 length equals 15 residues. Germline trimming cut 4 bases from V and 6 bases from J; bases unmatched to any gene: 4. The CDR3 DNA is TGTGCCAGCAGCCCTCGGACAGGGGGTAATTCACCCCTCCACTTT. This codes for CASSPRTGGNSPLHF.

This chain connects TRBV5-4 to TRBJ1-6, with D possibly TRBD1 on 5 matching bases. CDR1 SGHNT and CDR2 YYREEE come from the germline V gene (reference sequence). The germline V and J ends were trimmed by 1 base and 6 bases, with 11 bases remaining between them. This CDR3 is built from 15 residues. The CDR3 loop is CASSLRTGGNSPLHF. As DNA, the CDR3 is TGTGCCAGCAGCTTGCGGACCGGGGGTAATTCACCCCTCCACTTT.

The rearrangement uses TRBV30 and TRBJ1-4; D possibly corresponds to TRBD1 (6 bases). V gave up 7 bases and J gave up 5 bases, with 8 bases separating them. CDR1 is GTSNPN, CDR2 SVGIG, per germline (reference sequence). The CDR3 covers 11 residues. The CDR3 spells CASRGNEKLFF. CDR3 coding DNA: TGTGCCTCCAGGGGAAATGAAAAACTGTTTTTT.